These T cell receptor beta chains were read from a single sample in a study of blood T cell repertoires in COVID-19. Sequenced by immunoSEQ multiplex PCR; TCRdb stores in-frame clones only, minus some. Found here are 70,000 to 100,000 clones, 85% to 95% of them singletons; the top ten hold 1.5% to 2%. The sample taken for sequencing was peripheral blood. These receptors came from a man in his sixties with acute or convalescent COVID-19. The CDR3 runs from the conserved cysteine through the conserved F or W. The order of the fields is D gene, clone size, V gene, J gene, CDR3 protein, CDR3 DNA. D genes are given only for firm matches. The size entry is marked missing in some rows and otherwise reads once, few, many or a size class.

D gene: TRBD2; clone size: NA; V gene: TRBV3-1/TRBV3-2; J gene: TRBJ2-1; CDR3 protein: CASSPLTSGSSSEQFF; CDR3 DNA: TGTGCCAGCAGCCCTCTGACTAGCGGGTCATCTAGTGAGCAGTTCTTC
D gene: NA; clone size: NA; V gene: TRBV18; J gene: TRBJ2-2; CDR3 protein: CASSPSQTGNTGELFF; CDR3 DNA: TGTGCCAGCTCACCCTCGCAGACAGGGAACACCGGGGAGCTGTTTTTT
D gene: NA; clone size: NA; V gene: TRBV10-2; J gene: TRBJ2-2; CDR3 protein: CASRDTGRSIQSAGELFF; CDR3 DNA: TGCGCCAGCAGAGATACAGGGCGGAGCATTCAATCGGCCGGGGAGCTGTTTTTT
D gene: NA; clone size: NA; V gene: TRBV4-1; J gene: TRBJ1-5; CDR3 protein: CASSQDWGRATQPQHF; CDR3 DNA: TGCGCCAGCAGCCAAGATTGGGGCAGGGCCACCCAGCCCCAGCATTTT
D gene: NA; clone size: NA; V gene: TRBV28; J gene: TRBJ2-7; CDR3 protein: CASSLSGDTYEQYF; CDR3 DNA: TGTGCCAGCAGTTTGTCAGGGGACACCTACGAGCAGTACTTC
D gene: NA; clone size: NA; V gene: TRBV4-2; J gene: TRBJ1-2; CDR3 protein: CASSQDTRGAGYTF; CDR3 DNA: TGTGCCAGCAGCCAAGATACCAGGGGAGCTGGCTACACCTTC
D gene: TRBD1; clone size: NA; V gene: TRBV18; J gene: TRBJ2-7; CDR3 protein: CASSPGQVYEQYF; CDR3 DNA: TGTGCCAGCTCACCGGGACAGGTCTACGAGCAGTACTTC
D gene: NA; clone size: NA; V gene: TRBV6-5; J gene: TRBJ1-1; CDR3 protein: CASSYVHSGRVTEAFF; CDR3 DNA: TGTGCCAGCAGTTACGTCCATTCCGGCAGGGTCACTGAAGCTTTCTTT
D gene: TRBD2; clone size: once; V gene: TRBV19; J gene: TRBJ2-4; CDR3 protein: CARTYPGGSSGRGAKNIQYF; CDR3 DNA: TGTGCCAGAACATATCCAGGGGGAAGTAGCGGGAGGGGTGCCAAAAACATTCAGTACTTC
D gene: NA; clone size: NA; V gene: TRBV10-1; J gene: TRBJ2-3; CDR3 protein: CASSERGRDPRGADTQYF; CDR3 DNA: TGCGCCAGCAGTGAGAGGGGCCGGGACCCGCGGGGAGCAGATACGCAGTATTTT
D gene: NA; clone size: NA; V gene: TRBV29-1; J gene: TRBJ1-1; CDR3 protein: CSVVVRTATEAFF; CDR3 DNA: TGCAGCGTTGTAGTTCGCACAGCCACTGAAGCTTTCTTT
D gene: NA; clone size: NA; V gene: TRBV7-9; J gene: TRBJ1-5; CDR3 protein: CASSGIETVQPQHF; CDR3 DNA: TGTGCCAGCAGCGGAATTGAGACAGTGCAGCCCCAGCATTTT
D gene: TRBD2; clone size: NA; V gene: TRBV3-1/TRBV3-2; J gene: TRBJ2-7; CDR3 protein: CASSQVASGEQYF; CDR3 DNA: TGTGCCAGCAGCCAAGTAGCTAGCGGGGAGCAGTACTTC
D gene: NA; clone size: NA; V gene: TRBV19; J gene: TRBJ1-4; CDR3 protein: CASSIRTGSGHEKLFF; CDR3 DNA: TGTGCCAGTAGTATCCGTACAGGGTCGGGGCATGAAAAACTGTTTTTT
D gene: NA; clone size: NA; V gene: TRBV19; J gene: TRBJ2-3; CDR3 protein: CASSPGARTDTQYF; CDR3 DNA: TGTGCCAGTAGTCCGGGAGCAAGGACAGATACGCAGTATTTT
D gene: NA; clone size: NA; V gene: TRBV12-3/TRBV12-4; J gene: TRBJ2-3; CDR3 protein: CASSLRPDTQYF; CDR3 DNA: TGTGCCAGCAGTTTGCGGCCAGATACGCAGTATTTT
D gene: NA; clone size: NA; V gene: TRBV5-1; J gene: TRBJ2-7; CDR3 protein: CASRIRTVSHEQYF; CDR3 DNA: TGCGCCAGCAGAATCCGGACAGTATCACACGAGCAGTACTTC
D gene: TRBD1; clone size: NA; V gene: TRBV30; J gene: TRBJ2-3; CDR3 protein: CAWSEYLGGQLIDTQYF; CDR3 DNA: TGTGCCTGGAGCGAATACTTAGGGGGACAGTTAATTGATACGCAGTATTTT
D gene: NA; clone size: NA; V gene: TRBV4-2; J gene: TRBJ1-2; CDR3 protein: CASSQDRGTDSYTF; CDR3 DNA: TGTGCCAGCAGCCAAGACAGGGGTACAGATAGCTACACCTTC
D gene: TRBD1; clone size: NA; V gene: TRBV2; J gene: TRBJ1-1; CDR3 protein: CATGQGDNTEAFF; CDR3 DNA: TGTGCCACAGGACAGGGGGATAACACTGAAGCTTTCTTT
D gene: TRBD2; clone size: once; V gene: TRBV10-3; J gene: TRBJ2-3; CDR3 protein: CAISELRESEDTQYF; CDR3 DNA: TGTGCCATCAGTGAGTTGCGGGAGTCCGAAGATACGCAGTATTTT
D gene: NA; clone size: NA; V gene: TRBV4-3; J gene: TRBJ1-1; CDR3 protein: CASSQERSTEAFF; CDR3 DNA: TGCGCCAGCAGCCAAGAGAGAAGCACTGAAGCTTTCTTT
D gene: TRBD1; clone size: NA; V gene: TRBV28; J gene: TRBJ2-7; CDR3 protein: CATWDRARYEQYF; CDR3 DNA: TGTGCCACCTGGGACAGGGCCCGCTACGAGCAGTACTTC
D gene: NA; clone size: NA; V gene: TRBV10-2; J gene: TRBJ2-2; CDR3 protein: CAASGAGELFF; CDR3 DNA: TGCGCCGCCTCGGGAGCCGGGGAGCTGTTTTTT
D gene: NA; clone size: NA; V gene: TRBV4-3; J gene: TRBJ2-7; CDR3 protein: CASSQDYGYEQYF; CDR3 DNA: TGCGCCAGCAGCCAAGATTACGGCTACGAGCAGTACTTC
D gene: TRBD2; clone size: NA; V gene: TRBV6-6; J gene: TRBJ2-7; CDR3 protein: CASSDGASGYYEQYF; CDR3 DNA: TGTGCCAGCAGTGACGGGGCTAGCGGTTACTACGAGCAGTACTTC
D gene: TRBD2; clone size: NA; V gene: TRBV7-2; J gene: TRBJ2-1; CDR3 protein: CASSWGLTSYEQFF; CDR3 DNA: TGTGCCAGCAGCTGGGGCCTGACTAGCTATGAGCAGTTCTTC
D gene: NA; clone size: NA; V gene: TRBV6-5; J gene: TRBJ1-2; CDR3 protein: CASRLSGTDYTF; CDR3 DNA: TGTGCCAGCAGACTGAGCGGGACCGACTACACCTTC
D gene: TRBD2; clone size: NA; V gene: TRBV7-8; J gene: TRBJ2-1; CDR3 protein: CASSLVLAGGPGLYNEQFF; CDR3 DNA: TGTGCCAGCAGCTTAGTACTAGCGGGAGGACCGGGCCTCTACAATGAGCAGTTCTTC
D gene: NA; clone size: once; V gene: TRBV2; J gene: TRBJ2-5; CDR3 protein: CASRGLLETQYF; CDR3 DNA: TGTGCCAGCAGGGGCCTTTTAGAGACCCAGTACTTC
D gene: TRBD1; clone size: NA; V gene: TRBV5-5; J gene: TRBJ2-4; CDR3 protein: CASSLVGTGKNIQYF; CDR3 DNA: TGTGCCAGCAGCTTGGTTGGGACAGGTAAAAACATTCAGTACTTC
D gene: TRBD1; clone size: NA; V gene: TRBV29-1; J gene: TRBJ2-5; CDR3 protein: CSVPAGGQETQYF; CDR3 DNA: TGCAGCGTACCGGCAGGGGGCCAAGAGACCCAGTACTTC
D gene: NA; clone size: once; V gene: TRBV6-2/TRBV6-3; J gene: TRBJ2-5; CDR3 protein: CASSQGRETQYF; CDR3 DNA: TGTGCCAGCAGTCAGGGGCGGGAGACCCAGTACTTC
D gene: NA; clone size: NA; V gene: TRBV2; J gene: TRBJ2-1; CDR3 protein: CASQDSYNEQFF; CDR3 DNA: TGTGCCAGCCAGGACAGTTACAATGAGCAGTTCTTC
D gene: NA; clone size: NA; V gene: TRBV19; J gene: TRBJ1-1; CDR3 protein: CASSAGTRNTEAFF; CDR3 DNA: TGTGCCAGTAGTGCCGGGACACGGAACACTGAAGCTTTCTTT
D gene: TRBD1; clone size: NA; V gene: TRBV19; J gene: TRBJ1-5; CDR3 protein: CASSPRGNNQPQHF; CDR3 DNA: TGTGCCAGTAGTCCCAGGGGGAACAATCAGCCCCAGCATTTT
D gene: NA; clone size: NA; V gene: TRBV21-1; J gene: TRBJ2-1; CDR3 protein: CASSGGQGFWEQFF; CDR3 DNA: TGTGCCAGCAGCGGCGGACAGGGATTCTGGGAGCAGTTCTTC
D gene: NA; clone size: NA; V gene: TRBV6-2/TRBV6-3; J gene: TRBJ2-2; CDR3 protein: CASSYSYSTGELFF; CDR3 DNA: TGTGCCAGCAGTTACTCGTACAGCACCGGGGAGCTGTTTTTT
D gene: NA; clone size: NA; V gene: TRBV11-2; J gene: TRBJ2-1; CDR3 protein: CASSFQTVYNEQFF; CDR3 DNA: TGTGCCAGCAGCTTCCAGACAGTCTACAATGAGCAGTTCTTC
D gene: TRBD1; clone size: NA; V gene: TRBV13; J gene: TRBJ2-7; CDR3 protein: CASSVSAKGQGKREQYF; CDR3 DNA: TGTGCCAGCAGCGTTAGCGCGAAAGGACAGGGGAAGCGGGAGCAGTACTTC
D gene: TRBD1; clone size: NA; V gene: TRBV19; J gene: TRBJ2-4; CDR3 protein: CASSPAGKGALVWRNIQYF; CDR3 DNA: TGTGCCAGTAGCCCAGCTGGGAAGGGGGCGCTGGTATGGAGAAACATTCAGTACTTC
D gene: NA; clone size: NA; V gene: TRBV7-2; J gene: TRBJ1-1; CDR3 protein: CASSRTNTEAFF; CDR3 DNA: TGTGCCAGCAGCCGGACAAACACTGAAGCTTTCTTT
D gene: NA; clone size: once; V gene: TRBV5-1; J gene: TRBJ1-1; CDR3 protein: CASSRQENTEAFF; CDR3 DNA: TGCGCCAGCAGCAGACAGGAGAACACTGAAGCTTTCTTT
D gene: NA; clone size: NA; V gene: TRBV4-1; J gene: TRBJ2-1; CDR3 protein: CASSQGQGGRYNEQFF; CDR3 DNA: TGCGCCAGCAGCCAAGGTCAGGGGGGTCGATACAATGAGCAGTTCTTC
D gene: NA; clone size: NA; V gene: TRBV12-3/TRBV12-4; J gene: TRBJ1-4; CDR3 protein: CASSFIRNEKLFF; CDR3 DNA: TGTGCCAGCAGCTTCATCAGGAATGAAAAACTGTTTTTT
D gene: TRBD1; clone size: NA; V gene: TRBV6-2/TRBV6-3; J gene: TRBJ1-1; CDR3 protein: CASSYAGQGADTEAFF; CDR3 DNA: TGTGCCAGCAGTTACGCCGGACAGGGGGCCGACACTGAAGCTTTCTTT
D gene: NA; clone size: NA; V gene: TRBV2; J gene: TRBJ1-2; CDR3 protein: CASTTTQGYGYTF; CDR3 DNA: TGTGCCAGCACCACCACACAGGGATATGGCTACACCTTC
D gene: NA; clone size: few; V gene: TRBV7-9; J gene: TRBJ1-3; CDR3 protein: CASSLGGTGGNTIYF; CDR3 DNA: TGTGCCAGCAGCTTAGGGGGTACAGGAGGAAACACCATATATTTT